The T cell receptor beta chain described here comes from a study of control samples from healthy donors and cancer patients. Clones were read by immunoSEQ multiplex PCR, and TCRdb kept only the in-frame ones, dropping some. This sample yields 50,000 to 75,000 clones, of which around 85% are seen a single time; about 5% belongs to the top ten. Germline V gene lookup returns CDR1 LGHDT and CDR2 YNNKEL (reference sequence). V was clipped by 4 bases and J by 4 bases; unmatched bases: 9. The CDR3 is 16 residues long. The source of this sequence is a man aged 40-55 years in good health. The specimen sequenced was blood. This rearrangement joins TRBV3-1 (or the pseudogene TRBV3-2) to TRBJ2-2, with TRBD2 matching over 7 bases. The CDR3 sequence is CASSPSSSGFTGELFF. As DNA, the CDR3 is TGTGCCAGCAGCCCCTCGTCTAGCGGTTTCACCGGGGAGCTGTTTTTT.